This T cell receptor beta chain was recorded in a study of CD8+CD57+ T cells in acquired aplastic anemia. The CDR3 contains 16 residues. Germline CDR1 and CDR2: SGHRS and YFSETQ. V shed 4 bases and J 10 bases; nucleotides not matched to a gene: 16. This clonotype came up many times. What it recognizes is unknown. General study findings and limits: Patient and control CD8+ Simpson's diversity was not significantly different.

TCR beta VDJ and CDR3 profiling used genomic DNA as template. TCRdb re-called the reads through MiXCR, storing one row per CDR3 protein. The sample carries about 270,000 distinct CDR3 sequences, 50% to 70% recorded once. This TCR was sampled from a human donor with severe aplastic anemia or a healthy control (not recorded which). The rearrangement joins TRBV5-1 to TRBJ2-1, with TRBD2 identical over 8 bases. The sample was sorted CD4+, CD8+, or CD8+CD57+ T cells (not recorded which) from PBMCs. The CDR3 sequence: CASSGRLAGRPGEQFF. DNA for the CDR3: TGCGCCAGCAGCGGGAGGTTAGCGGGGAGGCCCGGGGAGCAGTTCTTC.